This T cell receptor (beta chain) was identified in a study of shared clonotypes between healthy human individuals. Profiled with immunoSEQ multiplex PCR; TCRdb holds only in-frame clones, not every one. The profile shows approximately 2.5 million clones, over 85% of them singletons. To note about this clone: The same CDR3 also results from other DNA sequences found in this sample.

The receptor was derived from a man aged 18 to 29 in good health. Some clones in this sample may be carry-over from other donors' samples. Specimen: naive CD4+ T cells from PBMCs. Subset denoted: CD45RA+ positively selected.

Here the CDR3 reads CASSLTSYNEQFF. The CDR3 DNA is TGTGCCAGCAGCCTGACTAGCTACAATGAGCAGTTCTTC. V usage is TRBV7-2 and J usage is TRBJ2-1; maybe TRBD2 (6 bases). Trimming left V 5 bases short and J 3 bases short, with 8 bases between. Germline CDR1 reads SGHTA; CDR2 reads FQGNSA. The CDR3 sequence is 13 residues long.